Sequencing of this T cell receptor (beta chain) was carried out in a study of T cell responses to AZD1222 COVID-19 vaccine. Germline V lookup: CDR1 KGHSH, CDR2 LQKENI. The ends were cut back, 3 bases at V and 2 bases at J, with 7 bases in the middle. The CDR3 extends over 13 amino acids. TCRdb's table, derived via immunoSEQ multiplex PCR, lists solely in-frame clones and lacks some. This table holds more than 95,000 clones, about 92% found once. The chain is built from TRBV18 and TRBJ1-2, with a possible D match to TRBD1 (5 bases). Sequences were derived from peripheral blood, sampled on day 0 of AZD1222 vaccination. The sequence came from an adult in good health. The CDR3 here is CASSPTENYGYTF. DNA for the CDR3: TGTGCCAGCTCACCGACAGAGAACTATGGCTACACCTTC.